This T cell receptor (beta chain) originates from a study of cytomegalovirus exposure and HLA in healthy donors. Study observations and caveats: Serostatus for CMV was the only available immune exposure information. Analysis performed later showed TCR beta chains linked to HLA being more clonally expanded than equally common others.

PCR involved 60 Vbeta and 13 Jbeta primers. Using immunoSEQ multiplex PCR, the repertoire was profiled, and TCRdb retains in-frame clones only, with some absent. The sample contains almost 200,000 clones, roughly 85% of which appear only once. Comment on this clone: Its specificity is not known.

CDR1 MNHEY and CDR2 SMNVEV come from the germline V gene (reference sequence). The CDR3 loop spans 17 amino acids. Trimming pared 6 bases from V and 4 bases from J, leaving 21 bases between. The rearrangement joins TRBV27 to TRBJ1-4; D not certain. The sequenced sample was PBMCs. The receptor was derived from a woman aged 30 to 39 in good health and CMV-seropositive. CDR3 sequence reads: CASSSSQGRTFNEKLFF. CDR3 coding DNA: TGTGCCAGCAGCTCTAGCCAAGGACGGACCTTTAATGAAAAACTGTTTTTT.